This record covers a single TCR beta chain. The antigen it binds to is not known. No much larger clone exists at a distance of one base, and base qualities are not known. Each PCR received spiked-in synthetic TCR analog templates so that absolute template abundance could be estimated from read counts. The immunoSEQ assay used bias-controlled V and J gene primers to amplify TCRbeta CDR3 regions from genomic DNA. Rearranged TCRbeta segments were sequenced at approximately 20X coverage. The authors' pipeline ran thus. Clustering was used to correct sequencing errors, and CDR3s were annotated against IMGT so that V, D and J genes could be assigned. Downstream analyses used only productive TCRbeta rearrangements, leaving out any out-of-frame or stop-codon sequences. Clonality was computed as one minus Shannon entropy normalized by the log of the number of unique productive sequences. Clones differing between time points or between blood and tumor were identified using Fisher's exact test with Benjamini-Hochberg correction, with an adjusted p below 0.01 applied as the threshold. TCRdb mirrors the immuneACCESS table, restricted to in-frame sequences. Some clones are absent from its copies; in checked studies, under half trace to an unresolved V gene, and the reason for the others is unknown. D and trimming come from the DNA, and the V and J calls and clone size come from that table. For this sample the table gives roughly 110,000 clones, of which around 93% were detected only once. About 4% of the sample is held by the ten biggest clonotypes.

The intended sense of this specimen's time point label: peripheral blood 6 weeks after treatment start. The cohort comprised around 30 patients with locally advanced or metastatic urothelial carcinoma treated at Memorial Sloan Kettering on a trial protocol. Peripheral blood mononuclear cells were collected from each patient pretreatment and during treatment, giving between 1 and 8 total time points per patient. The Qiagen DNeasy Blood extraction kit was used to purify genomic DNA from total PBMCs and tumor samples. PBMCs were collected pretreatment and during treatment, and were isolated and stored as previously described. This sample is drawn from a study of PD-L1 blockade in urothelial cancer listed by TCRdb under 2017. About the full investigation: All patients started therapy in the mid-2010s and received atezolizumab 1,200 mg intravenously every 3 weeks. Pretreatment blood TCR-seq was available for nearly 30 patients, at least one posttreatment blood collection was obtained for about 25 patients, and tumor TCR-seq was available for about 25 patients. Patients had an ECOG performance status of 0 or 1 and had received between 0 and 3 prior chemotherapy regimens. The study, an exploratory multi-omic analysis, examined somatic, immune and clinical correlates of response to PD-L1 blockade with atezolizumab in urothelial cancer. TCR sequencing covered pretreatment tumor samples and matched, serially collected peripheral blood taken before and after atezolizumab treatment. About 90% of the 29 patients were males with bladder-origin urothelial cancer, and 18 of 29 reported a prior smoking history. Durable clinical benefit was achieved by nine patients and was not achieved by 20 patients. In the same patients, whole exome sequencing and RNA sequencing of pretreatment tumors were performed in addition to TCR sequencing. Durable clinical benefit was defined as a progression-free survival longer than 6 months, and TCR features were additionally tested against progression-free survival and overall survival. A median of about 150,000 T cells and tens of thousands of unique TCRs was obtained from blood samples, and a median clonality of about 0.08 was observed. Blood samples were analyzed 3 weeks after the start of treatment (second dose) and 6 weeks after the start of treatment. Broad study findings and their caveats: Because the sample size was small (n ≈ 28) and many of the analyses were exploratory, the results are meant to be hypothesis-generating. A pretreatment peripheral blood TCR clonality below the median was linked to improved progression-free and overall survival. Among patients with durable benefit, tumor-associated TCR clones showed greater expansion in peripheral blood 3 weeks after treatment started (n of about 21, p = 0.022).

Here V drops 3 bases and J drops 6 bases, and the junction holds 7 bases not matched to any gene. Reading from cysteine to phenylalanine, the CDR3 counts 16 amino acids. CDR3 DNA only is kept here, 48 bases in frame from base 1. Looking up the germline V gene yields CDR1 SNHLY and CDR2 FYNNEI. The specimen comprised PBMCs, sampled around atezolizumab (anti-PD-L1) treatment. This TCR was recovered from a man aged 60 to 69 with urothelial cancer. The receptor chain draws on TRBV2 and TRBJ1-6, with 8 middle bases fitting TRBD1. The CDR3 reads CASSDRTGPRNSPLHF. The DNA is as follows: TGTGCCAGCAGTGATAGGACAGGGCCCCGTAATTCACCCCTCCACTTT.